The 12 T cell receptor beta chains below were found in one sample sequenced in a study of cytomegalovirus exposure and HLA in healthy donors. PCR amplification relied on 60 Vbeta primers (plus 13 Jbeta primers). The protocol was immunoSEQ multiplex PCR, while the TCRdb copy is restricted to in-frame clones and leaves out a portion. The sample gives about 150,000 clones, around 65% of which show up once; 3% is in the top ten. The sequencing sample was made of PBMCs. These TCRs come from a woman aged 30 to 39 in good health and CMV-seropositive.

The rearrangement uses TRBV5-4 and TRBJ1-2, with 7 bases fitting TRBD1. CDR3 size: 15 residues. Germline V gene data show CDR1 as SGHNT and CDR2 as YYREEE (reference sequence). J lost 3 bases, V lost 3 bases, and 8 bases had no gene match. DNA for the CDR3: TGTGCCAGCAGCTCGAAAGGGGGCGCTGACTATGGCTACACCTTC. Protein: CASSSKGGADYGYTF. The full variable domain, completed using reference TRBV5-4 and TRBJ1-2, is ETGVTQSPTHLIKTRGQQVTLRCSSQSGHNTVSWYQQALGQGPQFIFQYYREEENGRGNFPPRFSGLQFPNYSSELNVNALELDDSALYLCASSSKGGADYGYTFGSGTRLTVV.

V usage is TRBV29-1 and J usage is TRBJ1-1; D uncertain. Trimming took 5 bases from V and 2 from J, leaving 6 bases between them. Per the germline V gene, CDR1 is SQVTM and CDR2 is ANQGSEA. CDR3 size: 11 residues. The DNA for the CDR3 is TGCAGCGTTTATTCTAACACTGAAGCTTTCTTT. Its protein is CSVYSNTEAFF.

This rearrangement joins TRBV4-1 to TRBJ1-1; weak D call: TRBD1 (5 bases). CDR1 is MGHRA and CDR2 is YSYEKL in the germline V gene. Between the trimmed V and J ends, which lost 4 bases and 3 bases, there was a span of 18 bases. The CDR3 has 16 amino acids. The CDR3 sequence is CASSRGSAAGDTEAFF. CDR3 DNA: TGCGCCAGCAGCCGTGGGAGCGCGGCGGGGGACACTGAAGCTTTCTTT.

The genes are TRBV29-1 and TRBJ2-7, with 7 nucleotides matching TRBD2. This CDR3 contains 15 residues. V dropped 1 base and J dropped 4; count of bases not matched to a gene: 10. The germline CDR1 and CDR2 sequences are SQVTM and ANQGSEA. The CDR3 sequence is CSVEAPWAGEYEQYF. The CDR3 region has the DNA TGCAGCGTTGAAGCACCCTGGGCGGGAGAGTACGAGCAGTACTTC.

The chain carries TRBV10-3 and TRBJ1-1; possibly TRBD1 for D (5 bases). V was cut by 8 bases and J by 0 bases, with 13 bases left in between. The CDR3 has 14 amino acids. CDR1 ENHRY and CDR2 SYGVKD come from the germline V gene. CDR3 nucleotide sequence: TGTGCCATCGGGCGGGACGGATTGAACACTGAAGCTTTCTTT. Translation: CAIGRDGLNTEAFF.

This clone was seen more than once but under ten times. This chain uses TRBV9 with TRBJ2-6; D call uncertain. V was cut by 4 bases and J by 0 bases, with 14 bases left in between. Germline CDR1 reads SGDLS; CDR2 reads YYNGEE. The CDR3 is made up of 17 amino acids. CDR3 protein: CASSSDPQSSGANVLTF. The CDR3 coding sequence is TGTGCCAGCAGCTCTGACCCACAGAGCTCTGGGGCCAACGTCCTGACTTTC. Together with reference TRBV9 and TRBJ2-6, the CDR3 gives the full variable domain: DSGVTQTPKHLITATGQRVTLRCSPRSGDLSVYWYQQSLDQGLQFLIQYYNGEERAKGNILERFSAQQFPDLHSELNLSSLELGDSALYFCASSSDPQSSGANVLTFGAGSRLTVL.

This clone has only a few counts. The genes are TRBV10-1 and TRBJ2-5; TRBD2 matches 9 bases. Trimming removed 1 base from V and 2 bases from J; junction bases left unmatched: 2. This CDR3 region has 15 residues. Germline-derived CDR1 and CDR2 are WNHNN and SYGVQD (reference sequence). CDR3 DNA sequence: TGCGCCAGCAGTGAGTTGACTAGCGGTCAAGAGACCCAGTACTTC. This codes for CASSELTSGQETQYF.

The chain has TRBV19 and TRBJ2-3; D unclear. From germline, CDR1 is LNHDA and CDR2 SQIVND (reference sequence). This CDR3 contains 14 residues. The V end was cut by 3 bases, the J end by 4 bases, with 11 bases between. In DNA, the CDR3 is TGTGCCAGTAGTATCGGTCTCGGAGCAGATACGCAGTATTTT. This sequence encodes CASSIGLGADTQYF.

This clone showed up just once. The genes are TRBV6-1 and TRBJ2-7; 7 bases line up with TRBD2. Germline CDR1 is MNHNS and CDR2 is SASEGT. V was clipped by 2 bases and J by 2 bases; unmatched bases: 6. The CDR3 has 15 amino acids. The CDR3 protein is CASSEWTSETYEQYF. The CDR3 region has the DNA TGTGCCAGCAGTGAATGGACTAGTGAGACCTACGAGCAGTACTTC.

The chain links TRBV9 to TRBJ2-3, with TRBD2 matching 10 bases. The germline V gene has CDR1 SGDLS and CDR2 YYNGEE. The CDR3 extends over 18 amino acids. After removal of 3 bases from V and 3 bases from J, the junction contained 13 bases not matched to a gene. The DNA of the CDR3 is TGTGCCAGCAGCGAGACGACTAGAGCGGGAGGGTTGACAGATACGCAGTATTTT. Translated: CASSETTRAGGLTDTQYF.

The rearrangement joins TRBV4-1 to TRBJ2-7; the match to TRBD2 covers 11 bases. Looked up from germline, CDR1 is MGHRA and CDR2 is YSYEKL. Losses at the gene ends were 1 base for V and 2 bases for J; bases not matched to a gene: 4. This CDR3 has 16 residues. CDR3 sequence reads: CASSQVATSGTYEQYF. CDR3 nucleotide sequence: TGCGCCAGCAGCCAAGTGGCGACTAGCGGGACCTACGAGCAGTACTTC.

This clone has more than one count but fewer than ten. V and J are TRBV6-5 and TRBJ2-7; 9 nucleotides align to TRBD1. The CDR3 has 13 amino acids. V shed 6 bases and J 6 bases; nucleotides not matched to a gene: 6. Germline V gene sequence: CDR1 MNHEY, CDR2 SVGAGI. The CDR3 region has the DNA TGTGCCAGCAGCGGGACAGGGAGCGCCGAGCAGTACTTC. Amino acid sequence: CASSGTGSAEQYF.